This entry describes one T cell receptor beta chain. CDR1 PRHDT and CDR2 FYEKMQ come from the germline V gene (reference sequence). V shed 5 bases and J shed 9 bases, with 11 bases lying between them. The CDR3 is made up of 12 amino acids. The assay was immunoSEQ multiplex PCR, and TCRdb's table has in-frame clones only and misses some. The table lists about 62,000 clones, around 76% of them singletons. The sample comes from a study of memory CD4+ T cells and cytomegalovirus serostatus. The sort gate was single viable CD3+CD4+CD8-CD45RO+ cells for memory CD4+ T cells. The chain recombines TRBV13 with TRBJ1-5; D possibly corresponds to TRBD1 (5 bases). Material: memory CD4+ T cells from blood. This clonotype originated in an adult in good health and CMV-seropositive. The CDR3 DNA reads TGTGCCAGCAGCGACAGAAGGGGGCCCCAGCATTTT. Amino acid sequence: CASSDRRGPQHF. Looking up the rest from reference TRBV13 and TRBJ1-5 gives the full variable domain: AAGVIQSPRHLIKEKRETATLKCYPIPRHDTVYWYQQGPGQDPQFLISFYEKMQSDKGSIPDRFSAQQFSDYHSELNMSSLELGDSALYFCASSDRRGPQHFGDGTRLSIL.